This T cell receptor beta chain is drawn from a study of blood T cell repertoires in COVID-19. Study-level background: In each case, the material was cDNA or gDNA derived from T cells, B-cell-depleted T cells, or PBMCs.

TCRdb's copy holds only in-frame clones and misses some; the assay was immunoSEQ multiplex PCR. This repertoire shows 95,000 to 150,000 clones, 75% to 85% found once; its top ten account for about 4%. Between the trimmed V and J ends, which lost 2 bases and 0 bases, there was a span of 8 bases. CDR1 SGHRS and CDR2 YFSETQ come from the germline V gene. The CDR3 length is 14 residues. The chain links TRBV5-1 to TRBJ1-1; D gene uncertain. The clonotype comes from a woman in her forties or fifties with acute or convalescent COVID-19. The sequencing sample was made of peripheral blood. The CDR3 region is CASSFLAVNTEAFF. CDR3 DNA sequence: TGCGCCAGCAGCTTTCTGGCCGTGAACACTGAAGCTTTCTTT.